The next 15 T cell receptor beta chains were all read from a single sample in a study of regulatory T cells in long-lasting Graves disease. TCR beta libraries were built with iRepertoire HTBI primers and Arm-PCR of CDR3 regions. TCRdb re-called the multiplex PCR reads with MiXCR, one entry per CDR3 protein. The table lists roughly 700,000 distinct CDR3 sequences, around 32% of them singletons. Time point meaning: persistent/refractory GD, antithyroid drugs over 5 years with positive TRAb. After RNA was extracted from PBMCs, the TCR library was made from it. The source was peripheral blood mononuclear cells (PBMCs), collected when the disease was refractory, from a patient treated with antithyroid drugs. The receptors derive from a female donor with Graves disease.

This chain connects TRBV5-1 to TRBJ2-5, with no clear D. Trimming pared 4 bases from V and 0 bases from J, leaving 7 bases between. The CDR3 extends over 13 amino acids. The V gene's germline CDR1 is SGHRS and CDR2 YFSETQ. The CDR3 reads CASSMQHQETQYF. The CDR3 DNA sequence: TGCGCCAGCAGCATGCAGCACCAAGAGACCCAGTACTTC.

The chain employs TRBV27 and TRBJ2-7; 8 nucleotides agree with TRBD1. CDR3 length: 16 amino acids. The ends lost 6 bases at V and 3 bases at J; junction bases unmatched: 13. Per germline, CDR1 MNHEY and CDR2 SMNVEV (reference sequence). The CDR3 reads CASSVEASGGRYEQYF. The CDR3 region has the DNA TGTGCCAGCAGCGTAGAGGCGTCAGGGGGCCGCTACGAGCAGTACTTC.

The rearrangement joins TRBV2 to TRBJ2-4; 10 bases map to TRBD2. Germline assignment: CDR1 SNHLY and CDR2 FYNNEI. Trimming cost V 8 bases and J 13 bases; bases outside gene matches: 17. This CDR3 contains 15 residues. DNA of the CDR3: TGTGCCAGCGGCTTTTCTTTGAGCGGGAGGGGCCCCCAGTACTTC. It yields the protein CASGFSLSGRGPQYF.

The J gene is TRBJ1-2, the V gene TRBV28; no definite D call. Looked up from germline, CDR1 is MDHEN and CDR2 is SYDVKM. The CDR3 has 15 amino acids. V lost 4 bases to trimming and J lost 2 bases, with 14 bases between them. Here the CDR3 DNA reads TGTGCCAGCAGTTCAAGGTCCCCACAGAACTATGGCTACACCTTC. Protein: CASSSRSPQNYGYTF.

V gene TRBV18 combines with J gene TRBJ1-5; D perhaps matches TRBD1 (5 bases). Germline assignment: CDR1 KGHSH and CDR2 LQKENI. The CDR3 is made up of 14 amino acids. The V gene lost 3 bases and the J gene lost 7 bases, with 13 bases spanning the gap. CDR3 DNA: TGTGCCAGCTCACCCCTCGCGGGGGGACAGCCCCAGCATTTT. Its translation: CASSPLAGGQPQHF.

To note about this clonotype: This sequence may be a read error, since a much larger clone differs from it by one base. This sequence joins TRBV6-2 or TRBV6-3 and TRBJ1-4, with D tentatively TRBD1 (5 bases). Germline V gene data show CDR1 as MNHEY and CDR2 as SVGEGT. V was trimmed by 5 bases and J by 7 bases, leaving 23 bases between them. This CDR3 has 17 amino acids. This CDR3 reads CASSRTKRQSKGEKLFF. CDR3 DNA sequence: TGTGCCAGCAGTCGCACGAAGCGACAGAGTAAAGGTGAAAAACTGTTTTTT.

For this clonotype: A much larger clone differs by one base, so this may be a read error. The final CDR3 position lacks the conserved phenylalanine or tryptophan, pointing to a likely read error. The chain recombines TRBV12-5 with TRBJ2-7; unclear D gene. Germline assignment: CDR1 LGHNT and CDR2 FRNRAP. The CDR3 sequence is 13 residues long. V lost 3 bases to trimming and J lost 5 bases, with 11 bases between them. The CDR3 sequence is CASGFKAGDEQYS. The CDR3, as DNA: TGTGCTAGTGGTTTTAAGGCTGGAGACGAGCAGTACTCC.

This clonotype was seen repeatedly, ten times or more. V usage is TRBV28 and J usage is TRBJ1-4; no clear D gene. This CDR3 spans 14 amino acids. V lost 6 bases and J 4 bases, leaving 12 bases between the germline ends. Germline V gene sequence: CDR1 MDHEN, CDR2 SYDVKM. As DNA, the CDR3 is TGTGCCAGCAGCCCGGGAGACCTTAATGAAAAACTGTTTTTT. It specifies CASSPGDLNEKLFF. The full variable domain, completed using reference TRBV28 and TRBJ1-4, is DVKVTQSSRYLVKRTGEKVFLECVQDMDHENMFWYRQDPGLGLRLIYFSYDVKMKEKGDIPEGYSVSREKKERFSLILESASTNQTSMYLCASSPGDLNEKLFFGSGTQLSVL.

In DNA form, the CDR3 reads TGCGCCAGCAGCCAGGGGGACAGGAGGAGGGAGACCCAGTACTTC. Its protein product is CASSQGDRRRETQYF. The chain employs TRBV4-1 and TRBJ2-5; 8 positions agree with TRBD1. Germline-derived CDR1 and CDR2 are MGHRA and YSYEKL. The CDR3 runs to 15 residues. The ends lost 3 bases at V and 5 bases at J; junction bases unmatched: 8.

This rearrangement joins TRBV5-6 to TRBJ2-1, with 9 nucleotides matching TRBD2. After removal of 6 bases from V and 4 bases from J, the junction contained 5 bases not matched to a gene. The length of the CDR3 is 14 residues. Germline V gene lookup returns CDR1 SGHDT and CDR2 YYEEEE. CDR3 bases: TGTGCCAGCAAACTAGCGGGCGCTTACAATGAGCAGTTCTTC. Encoded protein: CASKLAGAYNEQFF.

The chain joins TRBV20-1 to TRBJ1-1; the match to TRBD1 covers 9 bases. Germline V lookup: CDR1 DFQATT, CDR2 SNEGSKA (reference sequence). The trim removed 6 bases at V and 3 bases at J, leaving 11 bases unmatched. CDR3 length: 15 residues. CDR3 loop: CSATGTGTLDTEAFF. The CDR3 nucleotides are TGCAGTGCCACCGGGACAGGGACCTTGGACACTGAAGCTTTCTTT.

This chain uses TRBV9 with TRBJ1-4; TRBD1 aligns across 10 bases. The J segment lost 7 bases and the V segment lost 0 bases, leaving 6 bases of the junction unmatched. The CDR3 spans 16 residues. Germline-derived CDR1 and CDR2 are SGDLS and YYNGEE. The CDR3 DNA reads as TGTGCCAGCAGCGTAGGAGGGCGACAGGGGGCTGAAAAACTGTTTTTT. Amino acid sequence: CASSVGGRQGAEKLFF.

This clonotype occurred many times. V and J are TRBV11-1 and TRBJ2-7, with 7 bases fitting TRBD1. The CDR3 totals 13 residues. Losses at the gene ends were 4 bases for V and 5 bases for J; bases not matched to a gene: 5. CDR1 SGHAT and CDR2 FQDESV come from the germline V gene (reference sequence). For the CDR3, the DNA is TGTGCCAGCAGCTCCGGGACAGAGGACGAGCAGTACTTC. Residues: CASSSGTEDEQYF.

The V call is TRBV12-3 or TRBV12-4, the J call TRBJ1-5; D possibly corresponds to TRBD1 (6 bases). V gave up 6 bases and J gave up 4 bases, with 16 bases separating them. CDR3 size: 15 residues. CDR3 sequence: CASSSRGRGNQPQHF. The CDR3 DNA reads as TGTGCCAGCAGCTCCAGGGGTCGGGGAAATCAGCCCCAGCATTTT.

The V and J genes are TRBV7-3 and TRBJ1-1, with D unresolved. Germline-derived CDR1 and CDR2 are SGHTA and FQGTGA. V dropped 5 bases and J dropped 5 bases, with 12 bases sitting between them. This CDR3 region has 13 residues. CDR3 sequence: CASSHREGTEAFF. In nucleotides, the CDR3 is TGTGCCAGCAGCCACCGGGAAGGGACTGAAGCTTTCTTT.